The T cell receptor (beta chain) described here comes from a study of cytomegalovirus exposure and HLA in healthy donors. Study-wide findings and caveats: Within an earlier analysis, most TCR beta V segments proved productive either about 87% or about 30% of the time. Near-uniform donor sequencing depth was presumed by presence/absence analyses. Later, TCR association rates were found to vary by HLA locus, highest for DRB1 and lowest for HLA-C.

The CDR3 has 11 residues. The V gene lost 3 bases and the J gene lost 7 bases, with 7 bases spanning the gap. Germline V CDR1 and CDR2: SGHDT, YYEEEE. Likely unrecorded immune exposures existed in these nominally healthy donors. PCR involved 60 Vbeta and 13 Jbeta primers. The table came from immunoSEQ multiplex PCR; TCRdb's copy has only in-frame clones and leaves some out. This sample yields around 220,000 clones, of which approximately 79% are seen a single time; about 0.23% belongs to the top ten. As regards this clone: Its target is unknown. This same CDR3 is encoded by further DNA sequences in the sample.

Sample: PBMCs. The chain joins TRBV5-6 to TRBJ1-1, with a weak D call TRBD1 (5 bases). The source is a girl aged 2-9 years in good health and CMV-seronegative. The CDR3, as DNA: TGTGCCAGCAGCTGGGGGGGTGAAGCTTTCTTT. It specifies CASSWGGEAFF.